This T cell receptor beta chain was recovered during a study of radiation and T cells in renal cell carcinoma. The CDR3 spans 18 residues. The V gene's germline CDR1 is LNHDA and CDR2 SQIVND (reference sequence). V dropped 4 bases and J dropped 7 bases, with 25 bases sitting between them. Time point meaning: baseline pretreatment blood. Indicated treatment: 15 Gy SBRT to primary tumor, nephrectomy 4 weeks later. Serial blood draws occurred at baseline and 2 and 4 weeks post-SBRT. This clone appeared a few times. Profiling relied on immunoSEQ multiplex PCR, and the TCRdb table lists in-frame clones only, not all of them. The sample carries 40,000 to 60,000 clones, roughly 84% recorded once.

This rearrangement joins TRBV19 to TRBJ1-4; D not resolved. The origin of this receptor is an older woman with renal cell carcinoma. Sample: blood, taken from a patient whose treatment included radiotherapy and nephrectomy. The CDR3 region has the DNA TGTGCCAGTAGTACCGACGGTTACAGCGCGACTACAATTGAAAAACTGTTTTTT. Translation gives CASSTDGYSATTIEKLFF.